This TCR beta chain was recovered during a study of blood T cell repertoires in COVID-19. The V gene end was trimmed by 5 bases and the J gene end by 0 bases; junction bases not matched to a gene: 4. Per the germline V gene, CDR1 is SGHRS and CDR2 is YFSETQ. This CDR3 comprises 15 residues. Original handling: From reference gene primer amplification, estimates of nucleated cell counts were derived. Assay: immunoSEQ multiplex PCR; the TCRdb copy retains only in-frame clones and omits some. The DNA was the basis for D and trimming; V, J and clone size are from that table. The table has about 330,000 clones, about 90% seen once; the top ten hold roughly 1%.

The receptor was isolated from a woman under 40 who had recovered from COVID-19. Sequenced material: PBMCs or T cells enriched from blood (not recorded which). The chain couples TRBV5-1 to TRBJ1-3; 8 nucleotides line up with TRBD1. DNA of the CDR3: TGCGCCAGCAGATCCGGACAGGGCTCTGGAAACACCATATATTTT. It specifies CASRSGQGSGNTIYF.